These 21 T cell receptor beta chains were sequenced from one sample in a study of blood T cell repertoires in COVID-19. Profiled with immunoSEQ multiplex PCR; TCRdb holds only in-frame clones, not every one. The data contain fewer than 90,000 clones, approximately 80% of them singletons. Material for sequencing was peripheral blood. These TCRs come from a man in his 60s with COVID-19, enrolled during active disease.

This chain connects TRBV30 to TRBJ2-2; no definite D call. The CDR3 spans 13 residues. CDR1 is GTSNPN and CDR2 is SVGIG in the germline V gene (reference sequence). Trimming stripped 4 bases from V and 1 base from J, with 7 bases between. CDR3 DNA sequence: TGTGCCTGGACTAGTCAGAACACCGGGGAGCTGTTTTTT. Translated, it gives CAWTSQNTGELFF.

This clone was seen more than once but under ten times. For the CDR3, the DNA is TGTGCCAGCAGCCTACTAGAAGCCGGGGCCAACGTCCTGACTTTC. It codes for CASSLLEAGANVLTF. This rearrangement joins TRBV7-9 to TRBJ2-6; maybe TRBD2 (5 bases). Trimming took off 5 bases at V and 4 bases at J, with 12 bases between the two ends. Germline assignment: CDR1 SEHNR and CDR2 FQNEAQ (reference sequence). This CDR3 has 15 amino acids.

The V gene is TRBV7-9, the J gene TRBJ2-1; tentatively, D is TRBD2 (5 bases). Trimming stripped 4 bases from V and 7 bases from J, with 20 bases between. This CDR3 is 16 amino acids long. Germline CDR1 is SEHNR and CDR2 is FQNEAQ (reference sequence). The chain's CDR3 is CASSSTLALGTNEQFF. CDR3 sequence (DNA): TGTGCCAGCAGCTCCACTCTAGCTTTGGGAACTAATGAGCAGTTCTTC. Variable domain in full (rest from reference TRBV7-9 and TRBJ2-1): DTGVSQNPRHKITKRGQNVTFRCDPISEHNRLYWYRQTLGQGPEFLTYFQNEAQLEKSRLLSDRFSAERPKGSFSTLEIQRTEQGDSAMYLCASSSTLALGTNEQFFGPGTRLTVL.

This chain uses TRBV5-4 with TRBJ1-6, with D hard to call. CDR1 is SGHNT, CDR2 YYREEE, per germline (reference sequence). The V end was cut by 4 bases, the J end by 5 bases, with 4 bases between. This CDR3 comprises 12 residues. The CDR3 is CASSTNNSPLHF. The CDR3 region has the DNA TGTGCCAGCAGCACTAATAATTCACCCCTCCACTTT.

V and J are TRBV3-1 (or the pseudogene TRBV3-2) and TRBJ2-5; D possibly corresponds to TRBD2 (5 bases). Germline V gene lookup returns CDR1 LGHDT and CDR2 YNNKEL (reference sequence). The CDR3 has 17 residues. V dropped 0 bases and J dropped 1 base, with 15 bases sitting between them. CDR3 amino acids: CASSQDFRRGPQETQYF. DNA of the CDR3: TGTGCCAGCAGCCAAGATTTTAGGAGAGGGCCCCAAGAGACCCAGTACTTC.

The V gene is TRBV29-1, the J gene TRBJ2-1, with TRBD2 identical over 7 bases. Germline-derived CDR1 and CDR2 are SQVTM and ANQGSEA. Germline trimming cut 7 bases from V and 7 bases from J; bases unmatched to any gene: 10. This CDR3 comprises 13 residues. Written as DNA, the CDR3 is TGCAGCGCCCCGGCGGGGCGGGAGAATGAGCAGTTCTTC. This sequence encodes CSAPAGRENEQFF.

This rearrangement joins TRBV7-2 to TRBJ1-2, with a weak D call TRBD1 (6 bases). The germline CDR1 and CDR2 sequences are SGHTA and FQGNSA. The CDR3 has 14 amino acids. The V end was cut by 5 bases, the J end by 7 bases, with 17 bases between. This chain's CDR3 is CASSPTGYVAGYTF. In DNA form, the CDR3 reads TGTGCCAGCAGCCCTACAGGGTATGTTGCTGGCTACACCTTC.

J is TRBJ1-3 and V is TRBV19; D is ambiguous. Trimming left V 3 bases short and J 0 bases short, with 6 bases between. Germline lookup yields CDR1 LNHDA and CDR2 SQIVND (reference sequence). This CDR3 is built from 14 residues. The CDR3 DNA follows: TGTGCCAGTAGTATTTCGGGCTCTGGAAACACCATATATTTT. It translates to CASSISGSGNTIYF.

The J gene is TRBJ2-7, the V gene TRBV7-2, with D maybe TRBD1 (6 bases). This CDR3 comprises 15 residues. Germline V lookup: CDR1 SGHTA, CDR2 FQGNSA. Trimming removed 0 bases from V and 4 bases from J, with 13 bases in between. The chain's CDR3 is CASSLAGSGAYEQYF. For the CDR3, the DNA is TGTGCCAGCAGCTTAGCCGGCTCAGGGGCATACGAGCAGTACTTC.

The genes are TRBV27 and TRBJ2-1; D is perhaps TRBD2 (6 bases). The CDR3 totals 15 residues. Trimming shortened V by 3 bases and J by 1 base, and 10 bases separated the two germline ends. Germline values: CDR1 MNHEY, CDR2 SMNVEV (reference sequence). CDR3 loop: CASSFRGISYNEQFF. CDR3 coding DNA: TGTGCCAGCAGTTTTCGGGGGATATCCTACAATGAGCAGTTCTTC.

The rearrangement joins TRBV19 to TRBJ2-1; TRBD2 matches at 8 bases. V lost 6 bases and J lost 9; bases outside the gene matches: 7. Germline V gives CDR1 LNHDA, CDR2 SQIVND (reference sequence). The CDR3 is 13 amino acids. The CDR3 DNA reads TGTGCCAGTAGCAGCGGGGGCGGCGGTGAGCAGTTCTTC. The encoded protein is CASSSGGGGEQFF.

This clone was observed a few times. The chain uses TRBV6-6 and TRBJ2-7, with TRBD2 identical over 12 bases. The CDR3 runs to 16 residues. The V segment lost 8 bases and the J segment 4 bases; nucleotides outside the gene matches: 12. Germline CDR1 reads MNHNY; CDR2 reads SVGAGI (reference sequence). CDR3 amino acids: CASEPDELAGGYEQYF. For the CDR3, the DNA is TGTGCCAGCGAACCGGACGAACTAGCGGGAGGATACGAGCAGTACTTC.

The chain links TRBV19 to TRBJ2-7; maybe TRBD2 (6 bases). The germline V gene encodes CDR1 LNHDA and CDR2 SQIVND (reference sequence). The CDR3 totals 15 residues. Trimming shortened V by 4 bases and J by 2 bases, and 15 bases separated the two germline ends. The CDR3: CASSTSGVIPYEQYF. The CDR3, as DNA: TGTGCCAGTAGTACCTCGGGGGTGATTCCCTACGAGCAGTACTTC.

The CDR3 region is CASRPQTGRGEKLFF. The CDR3 coding sequence is TGTGCCAGCAGGCCTCAAACAGGGCGAGGGGAAAAACTGTTTTTT. This chain uses TRBV7-2 with TRBJ1-4; a weak D match, TRBD1 (6 bases). The length of the CDR3 is 15 residues. The V end lost 6 bases, the J end lost 8 bases, and 19 bases lay between the germline ends. The germline V gene has CDR1 SGHTA and CDR2 FQGNSA.

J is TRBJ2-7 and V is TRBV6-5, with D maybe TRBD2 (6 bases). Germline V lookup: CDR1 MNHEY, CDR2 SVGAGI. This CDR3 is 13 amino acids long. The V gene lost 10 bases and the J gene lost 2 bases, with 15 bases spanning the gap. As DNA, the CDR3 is TGTGCCACTCGGGGACTGGATACCTACGAGCAGTACTTC. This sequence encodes CATRGLDTYEQYF.

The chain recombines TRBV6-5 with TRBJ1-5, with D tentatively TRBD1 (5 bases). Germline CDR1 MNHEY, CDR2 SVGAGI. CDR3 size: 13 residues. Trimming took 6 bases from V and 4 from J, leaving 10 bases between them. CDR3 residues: CASREGLNQPQHF. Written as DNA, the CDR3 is TGTGCCAGCAGGGAGGGACTAAATCAGCCCCAGCATTTT.

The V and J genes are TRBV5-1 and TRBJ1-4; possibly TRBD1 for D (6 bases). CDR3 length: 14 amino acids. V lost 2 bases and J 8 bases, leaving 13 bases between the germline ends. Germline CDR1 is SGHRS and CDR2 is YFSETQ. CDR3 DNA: TGCGCCAGCAGCTTTGGTGCAGGGGAGGAAAAACTGTTTTTT. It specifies CASSFGAGEEKLFF.

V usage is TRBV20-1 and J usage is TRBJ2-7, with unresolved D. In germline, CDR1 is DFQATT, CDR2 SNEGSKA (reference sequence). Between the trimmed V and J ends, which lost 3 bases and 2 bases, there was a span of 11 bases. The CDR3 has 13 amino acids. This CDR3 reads CSASPSTTYEQYF. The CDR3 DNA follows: TGCAGTGCTAGTCCTAGTACCACCTACGAGCAGTACTTC.

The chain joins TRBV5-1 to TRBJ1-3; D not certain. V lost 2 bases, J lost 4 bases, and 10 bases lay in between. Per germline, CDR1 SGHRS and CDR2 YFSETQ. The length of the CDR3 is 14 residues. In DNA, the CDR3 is TGCGCCAGCAGCTTTGGGCGACAAGGAAACACCATATATTTT. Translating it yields CASSFGRQGNTIYF.

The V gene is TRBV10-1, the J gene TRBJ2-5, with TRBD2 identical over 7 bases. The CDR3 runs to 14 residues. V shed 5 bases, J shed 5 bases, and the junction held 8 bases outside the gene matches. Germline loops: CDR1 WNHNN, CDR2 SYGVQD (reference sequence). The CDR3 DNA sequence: TGCGCCAGCAGTCCGGGGGGTCGCATGGAGACCCAGTACTTC. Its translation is CASSPGGRMETQYF.

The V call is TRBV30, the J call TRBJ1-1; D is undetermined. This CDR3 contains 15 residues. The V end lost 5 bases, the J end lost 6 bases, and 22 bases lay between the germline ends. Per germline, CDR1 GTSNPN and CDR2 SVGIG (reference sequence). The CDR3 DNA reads TGTGCCTGGGCCCCCGGCTTTGGACTGGTCTCTGAAGCTTTCTTT. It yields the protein CAWAPGFGLVSEAFF.